Detailed here is one T cell receptor beta chain. This clone was detected ten times or more. The specificity of this receptor is unknown. No qualities accompany the bases; no much larger clone lies one base away. The CDR1 and CDR2 encoded by the germline V gene are SGHTS and YDEGEE. The cysteine opens and the phenylalanine closes a CDR3 of 15 amino acids. Only the CDR3 part of the read is kept: 45 bases, read in frame from the first base. V loses 0 bases of germline sequence and J loses 3 bases, and the interval between the two ends is 12 bases. No treatment had been received by any patient before thyroid surgery. Using T-cell receptor beta sequencing, the researchers looked back retrospectively at clinical samples from patients, gathered between about 2011 and 2019. Libraries were built with PCR. These reads were obtained on an Illumina HiSeq 4000. High-throughput sequencing was used to profile the TCR beta-chain CDR3 region of every patient. From the authors' description of their analysis: Drawing on CDR3 differences between clinicopathological groups, the researchers built a classifier meant to tell apart patients with distant-metastatic papillary thyroid cancer. The Shannon index was used to assess repertoire diversity, and the Morisita-Horn index was used to assess tumor-blood repertoire similarity. TCRdb reprocessed the public reads (quality trimming at Q25 with fastp, clone calling with MiXCR) and kept in-frame beta chains. These V and J calls derive from TCRdb rather than the authors' analysis. The sample table shows about 20,000 clones, and around a sixth are seen once. The top ten hold approximately 18% of the sample.

The source of the sample is a study of metastatic and nonmetastatic thyroid tumors (dated by TCRdb to 2020 to 2021). Study-wide context: The researchers compared repertoires between peripheral blood samples and tumor or nodule tissue samples from patients with malignant or benign thyroid disease. Results the study describes overall, beyond this receptor: In both blood and tumor samples, malignant tumors were reported to have significantly higher TCR beta diversity than benign nodules.

Recombination linked TRBV5-8 to TRBJ1-2; TRBD1 could be the D gene, as 5 bases match. What was sequenced was blood. The clonotype originates from a female donor with papillary thyroid cancer or a benign thyroid nodule (not recorded which). Some clones in this sample may be carry-over from other donors' samples. The DNA sequence is TGTGCCAGCAGCTTGGGGGGCCTCGGGGACTATGGCTACACCTTC. This is translated as CASSLGGLGDYGYTF.